Below, 32 T cell receptor beta chains from the same sample are listed, as sequenced in a study of long-term antiretroviral therapy in people with HIV (dated by TCRdb to 2022 to 2024). The immunoSEQ hsTCRB v3.0 assay was used at survey level resolution to sequence the TRB variable region. This is the immuneACCESS table as TCRdb keeps it, with only in-frame sequences that have V and J called. A part of the clones is gone; compared with another copy, unresolved V genes explain less than half, and the rest is unexplained. The table for this sample lists more than 35,000 clones; 86% of them were counted only once. The ten biggest clones cover 3.9% of the sample. The source was unsorted PBMCs, collected just before starting antiretroviral therapy. The origin of the receptors is a woman in her late teens or twenties with HIV.

In this sample, this clone turned up a few times. The genes are TRBV7-9 and TRBJ1-2, with D possibly being TRBD1 (5 bases). The CDR3 loop spans 15 amino acids. Per the germline V gene, CDR1 is SEHNR and CDR2 is FQNEAQ (reference sequence). The V and J ends lost 5 bases and 6 bases respectively, with 19 bases between them. The CDR3 nucleotides are TGTGCCAGCAGCCCTACCGGGACTGAAGTACATGGCTACACCTTC. Translation: CASSPTGTEVHGYTF.

V usage is TRBV7-9 and J usage is TRBJ2-3; no clear D. The V end lost 1 base, the J end lost 10 bases, and 9 bases lay between the germline ends. CDR3 length equals 12 residues. Germline CDR1 is SEHNR and CDR2 is FQNEAQ (reference sequence). The CDR3 loop is CASSLDLVAQYF. The DNA for the CDR3 is TGTGCCAGCAGCTTAGATCTAGTGGCGCAGTATTTT.

This clone was detected a few times. This chain links TRBV20-1 with TRBJ2-1, with D unresolved. Germline assignment: CDR1 DFQATT and CDR2 SNEGSKA (reference sequence). V was shortened by 0 bases and J by 6 bases, with 3 bases between the two germline ends. The CDR3 spans 11 residues. The CDR3 loop is CSAREFNEQFF. The CDR3, as DNA: TGCAGTGCTAGAGAATTCAATGAGCAGTTCTTC.

V usage is TRBV9 and J usage is TRBJ2-3, with 8 bases fitting TRBD2. The V and J ends lost 1 base and 6 bases, in that order; junction bases with no gene match: 10. The CDR3 length is 16 residues. The germline gives CDR1 SGDLS, CDR2 YYNGEE. The CDR3 loop is CASSVTLAAWDDTQYF. DNA for the CDR3: TGTGCCAGCAGCGTAACACTAGCGGCCTGGGATGATACGCAGTATTTT.

The chain carries TRBV7-9 and TRBJ2-7, with 8 bases matching TRBD2. The length of the CDR3 is 17 residues. CDR1 and CDR2 from the germline V gene are SEHNR and FQNEAQ (reference sequence). V lost 5 bases to trimming and J lost 0 bases; unmatched junction nucleotides: 12. CDR3 in amino acids: CASSPGGAGANSYEQYF. The CDR3 DNA sequence: TGTGCCAGCAGCCCCGGTGGAGCGGGAGCGAACTCCTACGAGCAGTACTTC.

The CDR3 loop reads CASSVAPLGGGKSYEQYF. DNA of the CDR3: TGTGCCAGCAGCGTAGCCCCTTTGGGGGGCGGGAAATCCTACGAGCAGTACTTC. The chain is built from TRBV9 and TRBJ2-7, with D perhaps given as TRBD1 or TRBD2 (6 bases each). V was pared by 0 bases and J by 1 base, with 20 bases between. Per germline, CDR1 SGDLS and CDR2 YYNGEE. The CDR3 runs to 18 residues.

The chain is built from TRBV9 and TRBJ2-1, with D unresolved. V was shortened by 0 bases and J by 9 bases, with 10 bases between the two germline ends. Germline V gene sequence: CDR1 SGDLS, CDR2 YYNGEE. CDR3 length: 13 amino acids. The CDR3 DNA is TGTGCCAGCAGCGTAGCCGGGTTTTTTGAGCAGTTCTTC. It translates to CASSVAGFFEQFF.

This rearrangement joins TRBV5-6 to TRBJ2-2; the D is unclear. The V end was cut by 4 bases, the J end by 5 bases, with 24 bases between. This CDR3 is 18 amino acids long. The germline V gene encodes CDR1 SGHDT and CDR2 YYEEEE. Here the CDR3 reads CASSPTRFRLTQTGELFF. The DNA for the CDR3 is TGTGCCAGCAGCCCGACCAGGTTCCGTTTGACTCAAACCGGGGAGCTGTTTTTT. The full variable domain, rest sourced from reference TRBV5-6 and TRBJ2-2, is DAGVTQSPTHLIKTRGQQVTLRCSPKSGHDTVSWYQQALGQGPQFIFQYYEEEERQRGNFPDRFSGHQFPNYSSELNVNALLLGDSALYLCASSPTRFRLTQTGELFFGEGSRLTVL.

V gene TRBV6-5 combines with J gene TRBJ1-5; D is perhaps TRBD1 (6 bases). Germline V gene data show CDR1 as MNHEY and CDR2 as SVGAGI. Trimming removed 0 bases at V and 6 bases at J, with 12 bases between. The CDR3 is 15 residues long. CDR3 sequence reads: CASSYSGGPTQPQHF. CDR3 coding DNA: TGTGCCAGCAGTTACTCAGGGGGGCCCACTCAGCCCCAGCATTTT.

The sample holds a few counts of this clone. This chain joins TRBV28 and TRBJ2-7; 15 nucleotides agree with TRBD2. With V trimmed by 4 bases and J by 0 bases, 13 bases remained unmatched. Germline lookup yields CDR1 MDHEN and CDR2 SYDVKM. The CDR3 loop spans 20 amino acids. CDR3 sequence (DNA): TGTGCCAGCAGTTCTCTAGCCGGGACTAGCGGGAGGATCGCCTCCTACGAGCAGTACTTC. This encodes CASSSLAGTSGRIASYEQYF.

In its sample, this clone was seen once. This rearrangement joins TRBV6-5 to TRBJ1-5, with no clear D. V was trimmed by 6 bases and J by 4 bases, leaving 7 bases between them. The CDR3 consists of 12 residues. Germline CDR1 MNHEY, CDR2 SVGAGI. The CDR3 protein is CASRTLNQPQHF. DNA of the CDR3: TGTGCCAGCAGAACACTGAATCAGCCCCAGCATTTT.

The CDR3 sequence: CASSPFGTGGPADEQYF. The CDR3 DNA reads as TGTGCCAGCAGCCCCTTTGGGACAGGGGGCCCCGCAGACGAGCAGTACTTC. V gene TRBV7-6 combines with J gene TRBJ2-7; the match to TRBD1 covers 12 bases. Germline V gene lookup returns CDR1 SGHVS and CDR2 FNYEAQ. The CDR3 sequence is 17 residues long. V dropped 5 bases and J dropped 5; count of bases not matched to a gene: 13. The full variable domain, its missing parts supplied by reference TRBV7-6 and TRBJ2-7, is GAGVSQSPRYKVTKRGQDVALRCDPISGHVSLYWYRQALGQGPEFLTYFNYEAQQDKSGLPNDRFSAERPEGSISTLTIQRTEQRDSAMYRCASSPFGTGGPADEQYFGPGTRLTVT.

This clone was counted a single time. V is TRBV7-6 and J is TRBJ2-2; D ambiguous. The germline V gene has CDR1 SGHVS and CDR2 FNYEAQ. The V end lost 1 base, the J end lost 7 bases, and 10 bases lay between the germline ends. The CDR3 extends over 14 amino acids. CDR3 nucleotides: TGTGCCAGCAGCTTAGAGGGAAGGAACGGGGAGCTGTTTTTT. It is translated as CASSLEGRNGELFF.

The chain is built from TRBV6-6 and TRBJ2-7; weak D call: TRBD2 (7 bases). V was pared by 5 bases and J by 6 bases, with 20 bases between. Germline lookup yields CDR1 MNHNY and CDR2 SVGAGI (reference sequence). The CDR3 has 15 amino acids. The CDR3 nucleotides read TGTGCCAGCAGTGAGGGGGGAGGGAGAGTTGGCGAGCAGTACTTC. This encodes CASSEGGGRVGEQYF.

The CDR3 protein is CATSPRGQGASPLHF. The CDR3 coding sequence is TGTGCCACCAGCCCAAGGGGACAGGGGGCCTCACCCCTCCACTTT. The rearrangement joins TRBV15 to TRBJ1-6; TRBD1 aligns across 12 bases. The CDR3 totals 15 residues. In germline, CDR1 is LNHNV, CDR2 YYDKDF (reference sequence). J lost 10 bases, V lost 5 bases, and 6 bases had no gene match.

The rearrangement joins TRBV6-4 to TRBJ2-3, with a possible D match to TRBD2 (5 bases). This CDR3 comprises 14 residues. Trimming removed 2 bases at V and 0 bases at J, with 6 bases between. CDR1 is MRHNA and CDR2 is SNTAGT in the germline V gene. The DNA for the CDR3 is TGTGCCAGCAGTGACGGCGGGAGCACAGATACGCAGTATTTT. Translated: CASSDGGSTDTQYF.

This clone came up a few times. V and J are TRBV7-8 and TRBJ1-2, with TRBD1 matching over 7 bases. The CDR3 is made up of 13 amino acids. Trimming removed 5 bases from V and 2 bases from J; junction bases left unmatched: 2. Germline CDR1 and CDR2: SGHVS and FQNEAQ. This CDR3 is CASSIQGNYGYTF. Here the CDR3 DNA reads TGTGCCAGCAGCATACAGGGGAACTATGGCTACACCTTC. The variable domain in full, with the rest retrieved from reference TRBV7-8 and TRBJ1-2, is GAGVSQSPRYKVAKRGQDVALRCDPISGHVSLFWYQQALGQGPEFLTYFQNEAQLDKSGLPSDRFFAERPEGSVSTLKIQRTQQEDSAVYLCASSIQGNYGYTFGSGTRLTVV.

The chain recombines TRBV27 with TRBJ2-7, with D uncertain. The V end was cut by 3 bases, the J end by 3 bases, with 12 bases between. The CDR3 loop spans 14 amino acids. Germline CDR1 MNHEY, CDR2 SMNVEV (reference sequence). The CDR3 protein is CASSLTSSLYEQYF. The CDR3 DNA is TGTGCCAGCAGTTTGACCAGCAGCCTCTACGAGCAGTACTTC.

The CDR3 sequence: CASSTRDRGSSYEQYF. The CDR3 DNA follows: TGTGCCAGTAGTACCAGGGACAGGGGAAGCTCCTACGAGCAGTACTTC. This sequence joins TRBV19 and TRBJ2-7, with 10 nucleotides matching TRBD1. The CDR3 sequence is 16 residues long. V trimming: 4 bases; J trimming: 0 bases; junction bases outside the gene matches: 6. From germline, CDR1 is LNHDA and CDR2 SQIVND (reference sequence).

This clone was detected a few times. The CDR3 protein is CASSLNTEAFF. Here the CDR3 DNA reads TGTGCCAGCAGCCTCAACACTGAAGCTTTCTTT. V and J are TRBV7-9 and TRBJ1-1; D call uncertain. V lost 5 bases to trimming and J lost 2 bases, with 3 bases between them. The CDR3 has 11 amino acids. Per the germline V gene, CDR1 is SEHNR and CDR2 is FQNEAQ (reference sequence).

The chain links TRBV9 to TRBJ2-1; D gene unclear. The germline V and J ends were trimmed by 5 bases and 0 bases, with 21 bases remaining between them. The CDR3 consists of 18 residues. CDR1 is SGDLS and CDR2 is YYNGEE in the germline V gene. The CDR3 nucleotides are TGTGCCAGCAGTGAGACAAAAGACCTCTCAAGCTCCTACAATGAGCAGTTCTTC. This translates into CASSETKDLSSSYNEQFF.

This chain connects TRBV4-1 to TRBJ1-3; 7 bases are shared with TRBD1. CDR3 length equals 16 residues. Germline V gene sequence: CDR1 MGHRA, CDR2 YSYEKL. Germline trimming cut 4 bases from V and 2 bases from J; bases unmatched to any gene: 8. CDR3 nucleotides: TGCGCCAGCAGCCCTCAACCCACAGGGGCTGGAAACACCATATATTTT. This sequence encodes CASSPQPTGAGNTIYF.

The rearrangement links TRBV14 to TRBJ1-5, with D unclear. Trimming shortened V by 5 bases and J by 9 bases, and 11 bases separated the two germline ends. Germline lookup yields CDR1 SGHDN and CDR2 FVKESK. There are 12 residues in the CDR3. CDR3 region: CASSTPGGPQHF. The DNA for the CDR3 is TGTGCCAGCAGCACACCCGGCGGGCCCCAGCATTTT.

The rearrangement links TRBV10-2 to TRBJ2-3; D may be TRBD1 (5 bases). The CDR3 totals 13 residues. Per germline, CDR1 WSHSY and CDR2 SAAADI. The germline V and J ends were trimmed by 5 bases and 2 bases, with 8 bases remaining between them. As DNA, the CDR3 is TGCGCCAGCAGTCCAGGGTACACAGATACGCAGTATTTT. Amino acid sequence: CASSPGYTDTQYF.

V and J are TRBV10-1 and TRBJ1-1; D possibly corresponds to TRBD1 (6 bases). Trimming took off 4 bases at V and 1 base at J, with 10 bases between the two ends. Germline CDR1 is WNHNN and CDR2 is SYGVQD (reference sequence). The CDR3 totals 14 residues. For the CDR3, the DNA is TGCGCCAGCAGTGCCTACAGGGAGAACACTGAAGCTTTCTTT. Protein sequence: CASSAYRENTEAFF.

This chain joins TRBV19 and TRBJ1-1, with D maybe TRBD1 (6 bases). Germline-derived CDR1 and CDR2 are LNHDA and SQIVND (reference sequence). CDR3 length: 16 residues. V shed 5 bases and J shed 1 base, with 17 bases lying between them. The CDR3 sequence is CASSFVPGQRNTEAFF. The DNA of the CDR3 is TGTGCCAGTAGTTTCGTTCCGGGACAACGGAACACTGAAGCTTTCTTT. The full variable domain, rest sourced from reference TRBV19 and TRBJ1-1, is DGGITQSPKYLFRKEGQNVTLSCEQNLNHDAMYWYRQDPGQGLRLIYYSQIVNDFQKGDIAEGYSVSREKKESFPLTVTSAQKNPTAFYLCASSFVPGQRNTEAFFGQGTRLTVV.

This chain uses TRBV6-6 with TRBJ1-4; 9 bases agree with TRBD1. Germline-derived CDR1 and CDR2 are MNHNY and SVGAGI (reference sequence). The CDR3 contains 15 residues. Trimming cost V 7 bases and J 6 bases; bases outside gene matches: 9. The CDR3 DNA reads as TGTGCCAGCACAAGACGCCGGGACAGGGATGAAAAACTGTTTTTT. Protein sequence: CASTRRRDRDEKLFF.

The V call is TRBV19, the J call TRBJ1-3; possible D gene TRBD1, 5 bases. CDR3 size: 13 residues. The germline V gene has CDR1 LNHDA and CDR2 SQIVND (reference sequence). Trimming left V 5 bases short and J 4 bases short, with 9 bases between. The CDR3 region is CASSPRTGNTIYF. The CDR3 coding sequence is TGTGCCAGTAGTCCCCGGACAGGAAACACCATATATTTT.

The chain uses TRBV9 and TRBJ2-7, with 7 bases fitting TRBD2. The CDR3 consists of 16 residues. J lost 0 bases, V lost 4 bases, and 10 bases had no gene match. Germline CDR1 SGDLS, CDR2 YYNGEE. The CDR3 loop is CASSLGLPRSSYEQYF. For the CDR3, the DNA is TGTGCCAGCAGCTTGGGACTACCAAGGAGCTCCTACGAGCAGTACTTC.

The chain links TRBV7-3 to TRBJ2-3; D may be TRBD2 (6 bases). CDR1 SGHTA and CDR2 FQGTGA come from the germline V gene. CDR3 size: 15 residues. V lost 4 bases and J lost 0, with 11 bases in between. The CDR3 is CASSSSSGSTDTQYF. As DNA, the CDR3 is TGTGCCAGCAGCTCCAGTAGCGGAAGCACAGATACGCAGTATTTT. Combining the CDR3 with reference TRBV7-3 and TRBJ2-3 gives the whole variable domain GAGVSQTPSNKVTEKGKYVELRCDPISGHTALYWYRQSLGQGPEFLIYFQGTGAADDSGLPNDRFFAVRPEGSVSTLKIQRTERGDSAVYLCASSSSSGSTDTQYFGPGTRLTVL.

This clone was recorded once. The rearrangement uses TRBV7-2 and TRBJ2-7; either TRBD1 or TRBD2 may fit D (5 bases each). The CDR3 spans 13 residues. Germline loops: CDR1 SGHTA, CDR2 FQGNSA. V dropped 3 bases and J dropped 3 bases, with 9 bases sitting between them. The CDR3 DNA sequence: TGTGCCAGCAGCTTGGGACGGGGCTACGAGCAGTACTTC. This translates into CASSLGRGYEQYF.

The chain couples TRBV5-8 to TRBJ1-1; possible D gene TRBD1, 6 bases. The germline V gene has CDR1 SGHTS and CDR2 YDEGEE. With 4 bases removed from V and 5 bases from J, the gap between germline ends came to 18 bases. This CDR3 spans 15 amino acids. CDR3 DNA sequence: TGTGCCAGCAGCCCTAACTACCGGACAGAAACTGAAGCTTTCTTT. It encodes CASSPNYRTETEAFF.